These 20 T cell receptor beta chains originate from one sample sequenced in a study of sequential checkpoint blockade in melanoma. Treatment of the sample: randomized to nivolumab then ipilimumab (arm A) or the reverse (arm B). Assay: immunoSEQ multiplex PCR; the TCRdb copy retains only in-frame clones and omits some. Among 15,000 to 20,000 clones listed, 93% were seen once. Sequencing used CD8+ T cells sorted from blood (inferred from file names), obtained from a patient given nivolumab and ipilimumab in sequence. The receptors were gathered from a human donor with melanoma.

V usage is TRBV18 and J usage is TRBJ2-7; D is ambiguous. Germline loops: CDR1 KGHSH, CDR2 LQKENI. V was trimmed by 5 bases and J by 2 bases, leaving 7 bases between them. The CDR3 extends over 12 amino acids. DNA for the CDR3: TGTGCCAGCTCAAAGCGTACCTACGAGCAGTACTTC. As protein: CASSKRTYEQYF.

Here the CDR3 reads CASSFGTGRTGELFF. Written as DNA, the CDR3 is TGTGCCAGCAGTTTTGGGACAGGGCGCACCGGGGAGCTGTTTTTT. This sequence joins TRBV27 and TRBJ2-2; TRBD1 agrees at 9 bases. V was clipped by 3 bases and J by 4 bases; unmatched bases: 3. Germline V gene sequence: CDR1 MNHEY, CDR2 SMNVEV (reference sequence). The CDR3 has 15 amino acids.

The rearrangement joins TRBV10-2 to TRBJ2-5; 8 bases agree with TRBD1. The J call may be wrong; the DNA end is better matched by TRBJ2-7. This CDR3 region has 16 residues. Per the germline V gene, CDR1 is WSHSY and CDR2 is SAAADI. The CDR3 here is CASSETGGRGRGEQYF. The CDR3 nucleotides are TGCGCCAGCAGTGAGACCGGGGGCAGGGGGCGAGGCGAGCAGTACTTC.

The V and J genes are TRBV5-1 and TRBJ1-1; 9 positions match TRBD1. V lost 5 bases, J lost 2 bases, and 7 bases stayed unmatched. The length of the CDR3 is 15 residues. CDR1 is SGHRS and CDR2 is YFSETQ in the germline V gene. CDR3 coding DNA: TGCGCCAGCAGAGGGCGGGGACAGGGCAACACTGAAGCTTTCTTT. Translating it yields CASRGRGQGNTEAFF.

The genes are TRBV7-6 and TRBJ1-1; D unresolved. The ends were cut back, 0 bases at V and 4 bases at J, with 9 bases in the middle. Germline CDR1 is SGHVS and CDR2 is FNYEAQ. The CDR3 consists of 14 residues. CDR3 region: CASSLAGSPTEAFF. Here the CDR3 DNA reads TGTGCCAGCAGCTTAGCGGGGAGCCCCACTGAAGCTTTCTTT.

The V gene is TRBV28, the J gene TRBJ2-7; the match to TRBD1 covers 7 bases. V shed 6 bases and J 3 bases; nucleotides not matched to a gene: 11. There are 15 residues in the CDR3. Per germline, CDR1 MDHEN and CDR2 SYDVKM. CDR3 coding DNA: TGTGCCAGCAGCCCCAGGGGGTTGACAAACTACGAGCAGTACTTC. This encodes CASSPRGLTNYEQYF.

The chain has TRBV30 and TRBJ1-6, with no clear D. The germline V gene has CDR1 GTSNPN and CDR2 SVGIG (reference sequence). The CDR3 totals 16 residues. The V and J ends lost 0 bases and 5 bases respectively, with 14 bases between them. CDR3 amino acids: CAWSVGGYSHNSPLHF. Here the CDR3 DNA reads TGTGCCTGGAGTGTAGGAGGTTATTCCCATAATTCACCCCTCCACTTT.

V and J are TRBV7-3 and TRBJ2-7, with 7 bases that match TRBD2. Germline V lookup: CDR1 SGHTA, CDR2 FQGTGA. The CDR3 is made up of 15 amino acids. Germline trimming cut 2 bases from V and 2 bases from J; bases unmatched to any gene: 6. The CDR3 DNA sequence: TGTGCCAGCAGCTTAGTGGGAGGGCCCACCTACGAGCAGTACTTC. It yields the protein CASSLVGGPTYEQYF.

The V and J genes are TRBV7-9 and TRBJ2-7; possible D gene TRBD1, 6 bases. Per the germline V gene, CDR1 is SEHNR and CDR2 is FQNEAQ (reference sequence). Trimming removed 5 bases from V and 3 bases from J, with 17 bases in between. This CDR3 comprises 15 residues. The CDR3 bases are TGTGCCAGCAGCCTAGGCGCAGGGGCCTACTACGAGCAGTACTTC. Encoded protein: CASSLGAGAYYEQYF.

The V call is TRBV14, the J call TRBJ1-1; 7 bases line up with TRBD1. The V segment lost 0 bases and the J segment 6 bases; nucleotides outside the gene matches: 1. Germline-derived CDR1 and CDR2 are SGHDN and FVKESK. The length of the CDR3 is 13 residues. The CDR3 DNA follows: TGTGCCAGCAGCCAAGACAGGGGGTCTGAAGCTTTCTTT. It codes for CASSQDRGSEAFF.

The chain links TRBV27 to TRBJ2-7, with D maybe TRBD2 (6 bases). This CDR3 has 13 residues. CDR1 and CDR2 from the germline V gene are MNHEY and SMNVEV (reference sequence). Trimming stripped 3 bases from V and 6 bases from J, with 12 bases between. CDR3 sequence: CASSFTSRGEQYF. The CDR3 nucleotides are TGTGCCAGCAGTTTCACTAGCCGGGGCGAGCAGTACTTC.

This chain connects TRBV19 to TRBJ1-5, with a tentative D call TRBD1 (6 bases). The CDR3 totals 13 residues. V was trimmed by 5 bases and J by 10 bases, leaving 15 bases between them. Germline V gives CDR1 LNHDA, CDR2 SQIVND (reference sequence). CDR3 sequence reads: CASSATGISPQHF. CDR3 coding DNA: TGTGCCAGTAGTGCCACAGGGATTTCACCCCAGCATTTT.

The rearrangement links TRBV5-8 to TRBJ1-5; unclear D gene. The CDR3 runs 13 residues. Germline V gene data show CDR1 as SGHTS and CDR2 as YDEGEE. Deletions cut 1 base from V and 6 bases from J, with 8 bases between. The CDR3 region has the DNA TGTGCCAGCAGCTTGTTGGACTTTCAGCCCCAGCATTTT. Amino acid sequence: CASSLLDFQPQHF.

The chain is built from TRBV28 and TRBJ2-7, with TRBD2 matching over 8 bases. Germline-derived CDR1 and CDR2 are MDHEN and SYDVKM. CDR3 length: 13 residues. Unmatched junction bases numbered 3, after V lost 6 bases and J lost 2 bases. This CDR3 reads CASRPGGPYEQYF. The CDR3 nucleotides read TGTGCCAGCAGGCCGGGGGGGCCCTACGAGCAGTACTTC.

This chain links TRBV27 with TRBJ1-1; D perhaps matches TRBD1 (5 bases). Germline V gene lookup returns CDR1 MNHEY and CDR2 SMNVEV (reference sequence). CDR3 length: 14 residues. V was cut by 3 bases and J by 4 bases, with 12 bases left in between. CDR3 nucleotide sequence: TGTGCCAGCAGTTTTGGGGGGTTGGGCACTGAAGCTTTCTTT. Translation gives CASSFGGLGTEAFF.

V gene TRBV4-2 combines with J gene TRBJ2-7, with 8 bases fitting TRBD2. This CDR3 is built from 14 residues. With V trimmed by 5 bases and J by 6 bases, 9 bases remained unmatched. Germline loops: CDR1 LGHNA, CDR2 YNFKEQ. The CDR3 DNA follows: TGTGCCAGCAGCGACTTAGCGGGACCCTCCGAGCAGTACTTC. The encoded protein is CASSDLAGPSEQYF.

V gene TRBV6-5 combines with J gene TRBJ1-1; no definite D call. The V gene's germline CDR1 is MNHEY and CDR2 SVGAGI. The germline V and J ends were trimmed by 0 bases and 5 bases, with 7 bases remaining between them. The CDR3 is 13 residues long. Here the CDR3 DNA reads TGTGCCAGCAGTTACTCAGGCGGGACTGAAGCTTTCTTT. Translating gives CASSYSGGTEAFF.

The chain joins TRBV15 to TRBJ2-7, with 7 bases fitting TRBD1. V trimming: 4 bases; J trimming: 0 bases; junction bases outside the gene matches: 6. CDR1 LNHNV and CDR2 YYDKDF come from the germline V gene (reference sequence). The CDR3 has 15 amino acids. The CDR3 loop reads CATSIARDSSYEQYF. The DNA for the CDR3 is TGTGCCACCAGCATCGCTAGGGACAGCTCCTACGAGCAGTACTTC.

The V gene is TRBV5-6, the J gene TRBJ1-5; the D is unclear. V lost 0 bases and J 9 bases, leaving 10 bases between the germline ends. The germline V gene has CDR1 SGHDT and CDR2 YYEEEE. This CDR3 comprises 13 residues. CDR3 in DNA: TGTGCCAGCAGCTTGGGTGTCGAGGGGCCCCAGCATTTT. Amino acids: CASSLGVEGPQHF.

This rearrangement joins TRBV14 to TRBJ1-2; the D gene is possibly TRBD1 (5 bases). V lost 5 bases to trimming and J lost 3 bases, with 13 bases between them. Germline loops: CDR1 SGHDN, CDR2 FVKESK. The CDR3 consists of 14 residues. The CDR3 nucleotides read TGTGCCAGCAGCTCAGGGTTTGTCGACTATGGCTACACCTTC. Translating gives CASSSGFVDYGYTF.